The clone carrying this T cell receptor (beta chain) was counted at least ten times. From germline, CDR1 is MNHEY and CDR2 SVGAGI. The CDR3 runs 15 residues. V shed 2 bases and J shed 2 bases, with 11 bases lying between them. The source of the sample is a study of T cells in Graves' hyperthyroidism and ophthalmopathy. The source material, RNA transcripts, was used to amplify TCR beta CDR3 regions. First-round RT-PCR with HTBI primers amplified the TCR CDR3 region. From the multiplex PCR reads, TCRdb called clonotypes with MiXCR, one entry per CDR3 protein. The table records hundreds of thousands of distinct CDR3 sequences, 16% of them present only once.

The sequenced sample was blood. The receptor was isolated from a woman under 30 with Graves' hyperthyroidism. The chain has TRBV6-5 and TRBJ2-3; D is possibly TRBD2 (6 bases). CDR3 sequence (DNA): TGTGCCAGCAGTTACGTGGGGGGAATCACAGATACGCAGTATTTT. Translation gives CASSYVGGITDTQYF.